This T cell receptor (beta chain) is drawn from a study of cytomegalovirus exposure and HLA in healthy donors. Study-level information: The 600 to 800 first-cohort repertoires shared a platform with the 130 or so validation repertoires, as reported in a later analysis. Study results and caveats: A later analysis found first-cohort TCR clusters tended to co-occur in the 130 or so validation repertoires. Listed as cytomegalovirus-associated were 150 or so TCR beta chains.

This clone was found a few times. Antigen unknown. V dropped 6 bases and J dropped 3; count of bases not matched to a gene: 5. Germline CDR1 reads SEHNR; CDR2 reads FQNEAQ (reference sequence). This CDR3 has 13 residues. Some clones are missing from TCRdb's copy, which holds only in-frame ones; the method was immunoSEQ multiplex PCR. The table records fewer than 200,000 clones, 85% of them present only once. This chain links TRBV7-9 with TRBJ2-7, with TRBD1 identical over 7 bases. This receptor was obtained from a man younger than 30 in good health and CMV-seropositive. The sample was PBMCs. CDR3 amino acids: CASRGDSYYEQYF. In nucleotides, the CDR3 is TGTGCCAGCAGGGGGGACAGTTACTACGAGCAGTACTTC.